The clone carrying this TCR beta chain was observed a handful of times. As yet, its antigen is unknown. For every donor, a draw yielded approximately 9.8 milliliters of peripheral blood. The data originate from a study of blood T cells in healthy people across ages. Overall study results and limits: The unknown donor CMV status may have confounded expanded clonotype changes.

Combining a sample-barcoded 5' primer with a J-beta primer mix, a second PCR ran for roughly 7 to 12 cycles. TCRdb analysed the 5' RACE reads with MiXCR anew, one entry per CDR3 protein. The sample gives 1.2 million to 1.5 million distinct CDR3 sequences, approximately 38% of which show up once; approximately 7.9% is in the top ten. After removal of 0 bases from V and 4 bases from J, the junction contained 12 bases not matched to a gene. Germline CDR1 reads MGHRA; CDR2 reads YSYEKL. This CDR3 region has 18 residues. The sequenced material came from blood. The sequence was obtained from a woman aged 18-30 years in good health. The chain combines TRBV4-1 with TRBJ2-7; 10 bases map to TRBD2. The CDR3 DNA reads TGCGCCAGCAGCCAAGATGCCCCACTAACTAGCGGGATTTACGAGCAGTACTTC. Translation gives CASSQDAPLTSGIYEQYF.